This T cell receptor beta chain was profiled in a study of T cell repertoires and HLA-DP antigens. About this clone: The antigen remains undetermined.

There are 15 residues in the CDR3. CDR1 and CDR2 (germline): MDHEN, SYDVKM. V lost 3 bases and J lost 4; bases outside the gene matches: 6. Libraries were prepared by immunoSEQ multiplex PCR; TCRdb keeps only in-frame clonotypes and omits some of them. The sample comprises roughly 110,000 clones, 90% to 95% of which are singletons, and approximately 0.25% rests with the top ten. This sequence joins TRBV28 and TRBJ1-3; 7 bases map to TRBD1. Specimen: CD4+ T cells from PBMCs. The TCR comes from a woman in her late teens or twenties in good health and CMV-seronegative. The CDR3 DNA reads TGTGCCAGCAGTTTTCAGGGGGTCGGCGGAAACACCATATATTTT. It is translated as CASSFQGVGGNTIYF.